This T cell receptor (beta chain) came from a study of T cell responses to AZD1222 COVID-19 vaccine (dated by TCRdb to about 2021). In the study overall: AZD1222 recipients with second doses at about 4 weeks or about 12 weeks were pooled, because spike-specific TCR depth and breadth did not differ between schedules. A total of about 230 trial participants underwent TCR sequencing, of whom about 210 received two doses of AZD1222 and some 26 received two doses of the MenACWY control vaccine. Enrollment into the trials was organized by age into subgroups of 18-55, 56-69 and 70-plus years, and those subgroups contained about 150, 27 and 61 TCR-sequenced participants, respectively.

Summary of the overall study and its limitations: Reportedly, almost half of the unique spike-specific TCRs recognized epitopes lying outside the regions that are mutated in the B.1.351 and B.1.1.7 variants. The 56-69-year group was small, and its depth increase did not reach significance, likely because of low power. Because no samples from the day 14 peak response were available, repertoires could be characterized only after the peak T cell response. Participants were mostly white British, with more females than males. The authors suggested clonal diversity may have been underestimated. Conclusions about previously exposed vaccinees are limited, since just a handful of AZD1222 recipients were seropositive for SARS-CoV-2 at baseline. The whole spike protein was spanned by vaccine-associated CD4 TCRs, and dominant responses were seen in regions 160-218 and 743-854. After two AZD1222 doses, spike-specific TCR breadth and depth were significantly higher than at day 0 and than in MenACWY recipients.

As for this clone: Its cognate antigen has yet to be identified. It has no much larger one-base neighbor in the sample; base qualities were not kept.

A distance of 9 bases separates the germline ends of V and J, which lose 2 bases and 3 bases respectively. From the cysteine up to the phenylalanine, the CDR3 has a length of 14 residues. Left in the record is the CDR3 DNA by itself, 42 bases read in frame from the first base. The CDR1 and CDR2 encoded by the germline V gene are SGHDT and YYEEEE. The CDR3 regions of human TCRbeta chains were analyzed by immunosequencing. The authors' pipeline ran thus. TCRs in the repertoires were matched against a reference library of SARS-CoV-2-specific TCRs that had been generated with the MIRA antigen-specificity platform. Breadth was defined as the fraction of unique TCRs that were SARS-CoV-2-associated, and depth was defined as the fraction of total T cells that were SARS-CoV-2-associated. Using the MIRA data, every spike-specific TCR was mapped to the spike region that the TCR reacted to and assigned to either a CD4 or a CD8 class. Log10-transformed breadth and depth values were compared by one-way ANOVA with Sidak's multiple comparisons tests. TCRdb stores this immuneACCESS table with in-frame sequences only. Part of the clones is absent; in the studies checked, under half of the shortfall reflects unresolved V genes, and no reason is known for the rest. That table is the source of V, J and clone size, and D and trimming were worked out from the DNA. This sample is represented by 95,000 to 100,000 clones; approximately 84% of them were singletons. The biggest ten clones account for 16% of the sample.

Interpreted using the paper, the time point label stands for: baseline before first vaccination. Vaccinee samples were obtained from the UK trials COV001 and COV002, which included a single-blind randomized controlled phase 2/3 trial of AZD1222 (ChAdOx1 nCoV-19) in healthy adults. For TCRbeta chain sequencing, PBMC samples from trial participants were taken at day 0 and at day 28 after the second dose. The sequence was obtained from an adult in good health. The specimen was peripheral blood, collected on day 0 of AZD1222 vaccination. The V and J genes are TRBV5-6 and TRBJ1-5, and possibly TRBD1, on 6 matching bases. CDR3 reads: CASSFRGFNQPQHF. The DNA sequence follows: TGTGCCAGCAGCTTCAGGGGATTCAATCAGCCCCAGCATTTT.